This entry lists 23 T cell receptor beta chains sequenced from one sample in a study of blood T cells in healthy people across ages. A J-beta primer mix and a sample-barcoded 5' primer were used in a second PCR of roughly 7 to 12 cycles. TCRdb ran MiXCR on the 5' RACE reads and lists one entry per CDR3 protein. The table shows around 1,500,000 distinct CDR3 sequences, with 28% occurring only once. The material sequenced was blood. The receptors stem from a woman aged 25 to 39 in good health.

A remark on this clonotype: An end of the junction does not agree with germline; a read error may underlie this. CDR3 nucleotide sequence: TGTGCCAGCAGTACGAACATCTACTCACCCCACCACTTT. It yields the protein CASSTNIYSPHHF. The V call is TRBV2, the J call TRBJ1-6; D is uncertain. Germline V gives CDR1 SNHLY, CDR2 FYNNEI. This CDR3 is 13 amino acids long.

This clonotype was detected ten times or more. The rearrangement joins TRBV6-2 or TRBV6-3 to TRBJ2-1, with D perhaps TRBD2 (6 bases). The CDR3 has 12 amino acids. Trimming left V 0 bases short and J 10 bases short, with 7 bases between. From germline, CDR1 is MNHEY and CDR2 SVGEGT. CDR3 loop: CASSYSGLEQFF. The CDR3 bases are TGTGCCAGCAGTTACTCCGGACTAGAGCAGTTCTTC.

This clonotype was counted only a few times. The chain combines TRBV28 with TRBJ1-2; possibly TRBD1 for D (6 bases). Trimming took 2 bases from V and 2 from J, leaving 15 bases between them. Germline CDR1 and CDR2: MDHEN and SYDVKM. This CDR3 is built from 16 residues. The CDR3: CASSLSWGLLNYGYTF. The CDR3 DNA follows: TGTGCCAGCAGTTTAAGCTGGGGGCTTTTGAACTATGGCTACACCTTC.

The sample holds many counts of this clonotype. The rearrangement links TRBV4-3 to TRBJ2-6, with no clear D. The length of the CDR3 is 16 residues. Germline CDR1 and CDR2: LGHNA and YSLEER. The V gene lost 5 bases and the J gene lost 4 bases, with 15 bases spanning the gap. The CDR3 nucleotides read TGCGCCAGCAGCGACGGTCCCGCTCCAGGGGCCAACGTCCTGACTTTC. Its protein product is CASSDGPAPGANVLTF.

This sequence joins TRBV7-9 and TRBJ2-3; TRBD1 agrees at 9 bases. V was pared by 5 bases and J by 4 bases, with 13 bases of the junction left unmatched. The germline gives CDR1 SEHNR, CDR2 FQNEAQ (reference sequence). The CDR3 totals 17 residues. CDR3 nucleotide sequence: TGTGCCAGCAGCCAAAACGCCGGGACAGGGCGTTCAGATACGCAGTATTTT. This translates into CASSQNAGTGRSDTQYF.

The table lists this clonotype with a few counts. The chain joins TRBV29-1 to TRBJ2-3; 11 nucleotides agree with TRBD2. CDR1 is SQVTM and CDR2 is ANQGSEA in the germline V gene. The CDR3 spans 14 residues. V trimming: 4 bases; J trimming: 3 bases; junction bases outside the gene matches: 3. Here the CDR3 DNA reads TGCAGCGTTGTCCTAGCGGGGGGTACAGATACGCAGTATTTT. Its protein is CSVVLAGGTDTQYF.

This chain uses TRBV27 with TRBJ2-1; 8 positions agree with TRBD2. The CDR3 length is 16 residues. Germline V gene lookup returns CDR1 MNHEY and CDR2 SMNVEV (reference sequence). After removal of 0 bases from V and 3 bases from J, the junction contained 4 bases not matched to a gene. This chain's CDR3 is CASSLSLSGVYNEQFF. In DNA, the CDR3 is TGTGCCAGCAGTTTATCGCTTAGCGGGGTCTACAATGAGCAGTTCTTC.

The sample holds many counts of this clonotype. This chain uses TRBV10-2 with TRBJ2-1; the D call may be TRBD1 or TRBD2 (6 bases each). The CDR3 loop spans 15 amino acids. Germline V CDR1 and CDR2: WSHSY, SAAADI. V lost 6 bases and J 4 bases, leaving 16 bases between the germline ends. For the CDR3, the DNA is TGCGCCAGCAGCAGAGAGGGGGGTACTTACAATGAGCAGTTCTTC. Translation gives CASSREGGTYNEQFF.

The sample holds a few counts of this clonotype. The V call is TRBV5-1, the J call TRBJ1-5, with D possibly TRBD1 on 5 matching bases. V was cut by 2 bases and J by 4 bases, with 13 bases left in between. This CDR3 has 15 residues. CDR1 is SGHRS and CDR2 is YFSETQ in the germline V gene. CDR3 sequence reads: CASSLGEVANQPQHF. The CDR3 coding sequence is TGCGCCAGCAGCTTAGGGGAGGTTGCGAATCAGCCCCAGCATTTT. The variable domain in full, with the rest retrieved from reference TRBV5-1 and TRBJ1-5, is KAGVTQTPRYLIKTRGQQVTLSCSPISGHRSVSWYQQTPGQGLQFLFEYFSETQRNKGNFPGRFSGRQFSNSRSEMNVSTLELGDSALYLCASSLGEVANQPQHFGDGTRLSIL.

V gene TRBV30 combines with J gene TRBJ2-1; D tentatively reads TRBD1 or TRBD2 (5 bases each). Trimming removed 0 bases at V and 6 bases at J, with 9 bases between. From germline, CDR1 is GTSNPN and CDR2 SVGIG (reference sequence). This CDR3 region has 13 residues. The CDR3 sequence is CAWSVNGGNEQFF. The CDR3 DNA reads TGTGCCTGGAGTGTAAATGGGGGCAATGAGCAGTTCTTC. The full variable domain, completed using reference TRBV30 and TRBJ2-1, is SQTIHQWPATLVQPVGSPLSLECTVEGTSNPNLYWYRQAAGRGLQLLFYSVGIGQISSEVPQNLSASRPQDRQFILSSKKLLLSDSGFYLCAWSVNGGNEQFFGPGTRLTVL.

This clonotype was seen more than once but under ten times. The chain joins TRBV7-8 to TRBJ2-3; tentative D call: TRBD2 (6 bases). Germline assignment: CDR1 SGHVS and CDR2 FQNEAQ. V was clipped by 0 bases and J by 2 bases, with 9 bases between them. The CDR3 has 15 residues. CDR3 DNA: TGTGCCAGCAGCTTAGCATGGACTAACACAGATACGCAGTATTTT. It codes for CASSLAWTNTDTQYF.

This clonotype was found a few times. The V and J genes are TRBV7-9 and TRBJ1-5, with TRBD1 identical over 11 bases. With 1 base clipped from V and 5 bases from J, the junction kept 4 bases outside the gene matches. This CDR3 spans 16 amino acids. Germline CDR1 and CDR2: SEHNR and FQNEAQ (reference sequence). CDR3 residues: CASSLEGQGGYQPQHF. The CDR3 DNA is TGTGCCAGCAGCTTAGAGGGACAGGGGGGTTATCAGCCCCAGCATTTT.

As for this clonotype: Possible read error: a much larger clone is one base away. This rearrangement joins TRBV29-1 to TRBJ2-7; 12 nucleotides align to TRBD2. The CDR3 has 14 residues. Germline loops: CDR1 SQVTM, CDR2 ANQGSEA. Germline trimming cut 7 bases from V and 2 bases from J; bases unmatched to any gene: 6. As DNA, the CDR3 is TGCAGCGGGCATTCTAGCGGGGGGGCCTACGAGCAGTACTTC. Its protein product is CSGHSSGGAYEQYF.

This clonotype was observed a handful of times. The gene calls are TRBV20-1 and TRBJ2-1; tentatively, D is TRBD2 (5 bases). Trimming cost V 6 bases and J 2 bases, with 17 bases left between them. This CDR3 is 15 amino acids long. Germline values: CDR1 DFQATT, CDR2 SNEGSKA (reference sequence). CDR3 residues: CSASPSSAAYNEQFF. The CDR3 DNA reads as TGCAGTGCCTCTCCTTCCTCAGCGGCCTACAATGAGCAGTTCTTC.

This clonotype showed up many times. The genes are TRBV7-9 and TRBJ2-1; no definite D call. Germline-derived CDR1 and CDR2 are SEHNR and FQNEAQ (reference sequence). Trimming removed 2 bases at V and 8 bases at J, with 7 bases between. CDR3 length: 12 amino acids. The CDR3, as DNA: TGTGCCAGCAGCTTAAAGGGTGATGAGCAGTTCTTC. Residues: CASSLKGDEQFF.

In this sample, this clonotype turned up a few times. The chain has TRBV20-1 and TRBJ1-2; 9 bases are a match to TRBD1. V lost 4 bases, J lost 4 bases, and 4 bases stayed unmatched. The CDR3 extends over 13 amino acids. CDR1 is DFQATT, CDR2 SNEGSKA, per germline (reference sequence). The chain's CDR3 is CSANETGGYGYTF. CDR3 sequence (DNA): TGCAGTGCTAACGAGACAGGGGGCTATGGCTACACCTTC.

For this clonotype: With a much larger clone just one base away, this may be a read error. V gene TRBV27 combines with J gene TRBJ2-5; weak D call: TRBD2 (5 bases). The CDR3 extends over 15 amino acids. Per the germline V gene, CDR1 is MNHEY and CDR2 is SMNVEV (reference sequence). The V end was cut by 2 bases, the J end by 11 bases, with 21 bases between. CDR3 nucleotides: TGTGCCAGCAGTTTAACCCCGGCCTCCCCGGAGGAGCAGTACTTC. Translating gives CASSLTPASPEEQYF.

This clonotype was observed a handful of times. The rearrangement links TRBV20-1 to TRBJ1-1; D call uncertain. Germline-derived CDR1 and CDR2 are DFQATT and SNEGSKA (reference sequence). The CDR3 runs to 13 residues. V lost 7 bases and J lost 1, with 13 bases in between. CDR3 sequence (DNA): TGCAGTGTCCCAGAGGCCTGGAACACTGAAGCTTTCTTT. It is translated as CSVPEAWNTEAFF.

A few counts support this clonotype. V usage is TRBV6-5 and J usage is TRBJ1-6, with no clear D. This CDR3 is 13 amino acids long. V gave up 6 bases and J gave up 7 bases, with 10 bases separating them. In germline, CDR1 is MNHEY, CDR2 SVGAGI. As DNA, the CDR3 is TGTGCCAGCAGAGCGAGCCGGAATTCACCCCTCCACTTT. Its protein product is CASRASRNSPLHF.

This clonotype has more than one count but fewer than ten. The chain employs TRBV7-2 and TRBJ2-2; 9 bases are a match to TRBD2. V shed 10 bases, J shed 8 bases, and the junction held 14 bases outside the gene matches. From germline, CDR1 is SGHTA and CDR2 FQGNSA. This CDR3 region has 15 residues. CDR3 sequence reads: CATRLAEGRNGELFF. CDR3 sequence (DNA): TGTGCCACCAGACTAGCGGAGGGGAGGAATGGGGAGCTGTTTTTT. The full variable domain, rest sourced from reference TRBV7-2 and TRBJ2-2, is GAGVSQSPSNKVTEKGKDVELRCDPISGHTALYWYRQSLGQGLEFLIYFQGNSAPDKSGLPSDRFSAERTGGSVSTLTIQRTQQEDSAVYLCATRLAEGRNGELFFGEGSRLTVL.

V gene TRBV20-1 combines with J gene TRBJ2-1; TRBD2 agrees at 8 bases. Germline CDR1 is DFQATT and CDR2 is SNEGSKA (reference sequence). CDR3 size: 15 residues. V dropped 6 bases and J dropped 9; count of bases not matched to a gene: 16. The CDR3 sequence is CSARSGGGFNGEQFF. The CDR3 region has the DNA TGCAGTGCCAGATCCGGGGGGGGATTCAATGGTGAGCAGTTCTTC.

The sample holds a few counts of this clonotype. Since a much larger clone is just one base distant, this may be a read error. This chain connects TRBV7-2 to TRBJ2-6; D tentatively fits TRBD1 or TRBD2 (5 bases each). The CDR3 consists of 13 residues. CDR1 is SGHTA and CDR2 is FQGNSA in the germline V gene. Written as DNA, the CDR3 is TGTGCCAGCAGCCGAGACGGGGCCAACGTCCGGACTTTC. This translates into CASSRDGANVRTF. Using reference TRBV7-2 and TRBJ2-6 for the parts outside the CDR3, the full variable domain is GAGVSQSPSNKVTEKGKDVELRCDPISGHTALYWYRQSLGQGLEFLIYFQGNSAPDKSGLPSDRFSAERTGGSVSTLTIQRTQQEDSAVYLCASSRDGANVRTFGAGSRLTVL.

Comments on this clonotype: The junction departs from the called germline gene at one end, perhaps through a read error. This rearrangement joins TRBV18 to TRBJ2-1; either TRBD1 or TRBD2 may fit D (5 bases each). The germline CDR1 and CDR2 sequences are KGHSH and LQKENI. The CDR3 has 15 residues. CDR3 residues: CASSQELGVYNEQVF. Written as DNA, the CDR3 is TGTGCCAGCTCACAGGAGTTGGGGGTTTACAATGAGCAGGTCTTC.